The T cell receptor beta chain described here comes from a study of memory CD8 T cells in hepatitis C reinfection (TCRdb year 2017). With respect to the entire study: Two consecutive HCV infections were spontaneously resolved by three donors, whereas a primary infection was cleared by two donors who then became chronically infected after reinfection. Between about 2008 and 2012, 4 or 5 reinfection cases with stored pre-reinfection samples were identified. The study tracked the TCR beta repertoire of virus-specific CD8 T cells longitudinally across an HCV reinfection episode in several donors. HCV reinfection was defined as a positive HCV RNA test following two negative tests taken at least 60 days apart. Participants who had resolved a prior HCV infection were followed every 3 months in the reinfection study. Samples from before reinfection were taken anywhere from 55 to 20 weeks prior to reinfection being detected.

Receptors were amplified or captured by the immunoSEQ multiplex PCR assay. Genomic DNA was pulled from the sorted cells, and the automated high-throughput method of Adaptive Biotechnologies was used to sequence the TCR beta V, D and J regions. A two-step, bias-controlled multiplex PCR was used to amplify CDR3 regions. Amplified TCR beta libraries were sequenced on an Illumina instrument. In the original analysis: Demultiplexed reads were processed to lower amplification and sequencing bias, and the IMGT database was used to assign CDR3 sequences to gene families. ImmunoSEQ software version 2.0 was used to analyze repertoire data. Clonotype lists were filtered to remove out-of-frame sequences and sequences containing stop codons in the CDR3. Clonotypes with a frequency below 0.01% were excluded because such clonotypes corresponded to less than one cell. To get richness, observed richness was divided by input cell number, while evenness came from dividing Shannon entropy by log observed richness. To measure repertoire diversity and how similar the repertoire was between time points, Simpson diversity and Morisita-Horn overlap indices were applied. Each clonotype was placed into one of four groups: dominant (>1%), sub-dominant (0.5-0.99%), low abundance (0.1-0.49%) or lowest abundance (<0.1%). For the germline index, total nucleotide additions were subtracted from total CDR3 length, and that difference was then divided by total CDR3 length. Sourced from immuneACCESS, this table was stored by TCRdb with only in-frame sequences that have V and J called. A share of the clones is absent; for the studies checked, an unresolved V gene accounts for under half, and the remainder has no known explanation. Clone size and V and J calls were adopted from that table, with D and trimming inferred from the DNA. Across this sample there are over 50,000 clones, with roughly 89% seen only once. The leading ten clones occupy around 1% of the sample.

To note about this clone: This clone's antigen is unknown. No clone much larger than this one lies a single base away; base qualities are absent.

V and J lose 4 bases and 4 bases, and a span of 12 bases separates them. Counted from cysteine to phenylalanine, this CDR3 has 14 amino acids. The retained sequence is limited to the CDR3, 42 bases, with the frame set at the first base. The germline V gene (reference sequence) specifies SEHNR as CDR1 and FQNEAQ as CDR2. The full study reports these points: Because the study included only a few donors, definitive conclusions about public clonotypes linked to secondary clearance could not be reached.

According to the study, the label for this sample's time point signals: pre-reinfection, 55 to 20 weeks before reinfection detection. Sorted cells were sequenced directly ex vivo, with no in vitro expansion before TCR sequencing. The donors were people who inject drugs and were enrolled in the Montreal Acute Hepatitis C Cohort Study (HEPCO) in Canada. Total naive CD8 T cells, sorted as viable CD3+ CD8+ CD45RO-, came from a couple of donors at all three reinfection time points as controls. Before sorting, cryopreserved peripheral blood mononuclear cells were thawed and used as the source for purifying CD8 T cells. CD8 T cells were enriched by negative selection with the MACS CD8+ T cell Isolation Kit. A BD FACSAria II sorter with FACSDiva software was used for cell sorting, and FlowJo was used for data analysis.

The V gene is TRBV7-9 and the J gene is TRBJ2-3, with a weak D call of TRBD1 (5 bases match). The sequenced material came from naive CD8+ T cells sorted from blood. In the paper's terms, the cell subset or site label means: total naive CD8+CD45RO- T cells. This clonotype was sampled from a man younger than 35 with hepatitis C virus infection. CDR3 sequence: CASSWTQVADTQYF. The DNA sequence is as follows: TGTGCCAGCAGCTGGACACAGGTAGCAGATACGCAGTATTTT.